These 5 T cell receptor beta chains share one sample of origin, sequenced in a study of blood T cells in healthy people across ages. A second about 7 to 11 cycle PCR used barcoded and J-beta primers. A single record per CDR3 protein comes from TCRdb applying MiXCR to the 5' RACE reads. Of about 760,000 distinct CDR3 sequences listed, 20% to 25% are singletons. The sample also formed part of further work on T cells of mothers and their children.

The specimen was blood. These receptors were collected from a boy aged 10-17 years in good health.

This clonotype has only a few counts. V usage is TRBV5-1 and J usage is TRBJ1-2, with 8 bases identical to TRBD1. CDR3 length equals 14 residues. Germline-derived CDR1 and CDR2 are SGHRS and YFSETQ. Trimming at V came to 5 bases and at J to 4 bases, leaving 7 bases not matched to a gene. CDR3 sequence (DNA): TGCGCCAGCAGTACAATACAGGGGGGCTATGGCTACACCTTC. Its translation is CASSTIQGGYGYTF.

The rearrangement joins TRBV7-2 to TRBJ2-7; D possibly corresponds to TRBD2 (6 bases). V dropped 8 bases and J dropped 0 bases, with 14 bases sitting between them. This CDR3 comprises 14 residues. Germline V gene lookup returns CDR1 SGHTA and CDR2 FQGNSA. The CDR3 DNA reads TGTGCCAGCGGGACTTCTTCAAGCTCCTACGAGCAGTACTTC. Its protein product is CASGTSSSSYEQYF.

The V call is TRBV5-1, the J call TRBJ2-1; a weak D match, TRBD1 (5 bases). Germline V lookup: CDR1 SGHRS, CDR2 YFSETQ. The CDR3 runs 13 residues. V was trimmed by 4 bases and J by 10 bases, leaving 15 bases between them. Here the CDR3 reads CASSTLRVSEQFF. The CDR3 region has the DNA TGCGCCAGCAGCACCCTCAGGGTCAGCGAGCAGTTCTTC. The full variable domain, its missing parts supplied by reference TRBV5-1 and TRBJ2-1, is KAGVTQTPRYLIKTRGQQVTLSCSPISGHRSVSWYQQTPGQGLQFLFEYFSETQRNKGNFPGRFSGRQFSNSRSEMNVSTLELGDSALYLCASSTLRVSEQFFGPGTRLTVL.

This clonotype has only a few counts. The rearrangement uses TRBV21-1 and TRBJ2-5. The J call may be wrong; the DNA end is better matched by TRBJ2-1. TRBV21-1 is flagged as a pseudogene. There are 12 residues in the CDR3. The CDR3 is CASSTLRDGQFF. DNA for the CDR3: TGTGCCAGCAGCACCCTAAGAGATGGGCAGTTCTTC.

This clonotype was found a few times. The genes are TRBV6-1 and TRBJ2-5; 9 nucleotides align to TRBD2. The last part of the DNA fits TRBJ2-7 better; the J call may be wrong. Germline V CDR1 and CDR2: MNHNS, SASEGT. There are 16 residues in the CDR3. In DNA, the CDR3 is TGTGCCAGCAAGAAAGCGGCGGGAGGGGCTGTTTACGAGCAGTACTTC. Translating gives CASKKAAGGAVYEQYF.